This T cell receptor (beta chain) is from a study of PD-L1 blockade in urothelial cancer (TCRdb year 2017). The study in broad terms: Every patient began therapy in the mid-2010s and was given atezolizumab 1,200 mg intravenously every 3 weeks. Blood samples yielded a median of around 150,000 T cells and tens of thousands of unique TCRs, with median clonality approximately 0.08. In the same patients, pretreatment tumors underwent whole exome sequencing and RNA sequencing in addition to TCR sequencing. Pretreatment tumor samples, along with matched peripheral blood serially collected before and after atezolizumab treatment, were subjected to TCR sequencing. About nine tenths of the roughly 29 patients were identified as males with urothelial cancer of bladder origin, and a prior smoking history was reported by 18 of 29 patients. Pretreatment blood TCR-seq was available for twenty-nine patients, at least one posttreatment blood collection was obtained for 25 or so patients, and tumor TCR-seq was available for 25 or so patients. An ECOG performance status of 0 or 1 was recorded for the patients, and 0 to 3 prior chemotherapy regimens had been received by the patients. Durable clinical benefit was achieved by nine patients but not by the remaining 20. Blood samples were analyzed at 3 weeks after treatment start (second dose) and at 6 weeks after treatment start. The study was an exploratory multi-omic analysis of somatic, immune and clinical correlates of response to PD-L1 blockade with atezolizumab in urothelial cancer. Durable clinical benefit meant progression-free survival longer than 6 months, and TCR features were also tested against progression-free and overall survival.

The germline V gene (reference sequence) specifies SGHNT as CDR1 and YYREEE as CDR2. From its cysteine to its phenylalanine, the CDR3 spans 13 amino acids. Only CDR3 DNA is held: 39 bases, read in frame from base 1. V gives up 1 base and J gives up 8 bases, and the segment between their germline ends measures 12 bases. Synthetic TCR analog templates were spiked into each PCR to estimate absolute template abundance from read counts. Using the immunoSEQ assay, TCRbeta CDR3 regions were amplified from genomic DNA with bias-controlled V and J gene primers. Rearranged TCRbeta segments were sequenced at approximately 20X coverage. As for how the authors treated the data: Sequencing errors were corrected by clustering and CDR3s were annotated against IMGT to assign V, D and J genes. Only productive TCRbeta rearrangements were used in downstream analyses, excluding out-of-frame or stop-codon sequences. Clonality was computed as one minus Shannon entropy normalized by the log of the number of unique productive sequences. Clones differing between time points or between blood and tumor were identified by Fisher's exact test with Benjamini-Hochberg correction at adjusted p below 0.01. TCRdb provides this immuneACCESS table in a form limited to in-frame rearrangements. Some clones are lacking; in checked studies, under half of them reflect an unresolved V gene, and why the rest are absent is not known. V, J and clone size reflect that table, while D and trimming were determined from the DNA. A total of 24,000 or so clones appear in this sample, around nine tenths of them only once. The ten top clones hold around 3.3% of the sample.

A word on this clone: Its binding antigen is unknown. No base qualities exist here, and no much larger clone lies one base off it.

A total of some 30 patients with locally advanced or metastatic urothelial carcinoma, treated at Memorial Sloan Kettering on a trial protocol, made up the cohort. Peripheral blood mononuclear cells were collected pretreatment and during treatment, with between 1 and 8 total time points per patient. The Qiagen DNeasy Blood extraction kit was used to purify genomic DNA from total PBMCs and tumor samples. PBMCs were collected pretreatment and during treatment, and were isolated and stored as previously described. Broad study findings and their caveats: Because the sample size was small (n ≈ 27) and many exploratory analyses were performed, the results are intended to be hypothesis-generating. Patients with durable benefit showed greater expansion of tumor-associated TCR clones in peripheral blood 3 weeks after starting treatment (n ≈ 21, p = 0.022). A pretreatment peripheral blood TCR clonality below the median was linked to improved progression-free and overall survival.

The source was PBMCs, collected around atezolizumab (anti-PD-L1) treatment. Rearrangement joined TRBV5-4 to TRBJ1-2; no D segment can be confidently identified. This clonotype was sampled from a man in his fifties or sixties with urothelial cancer. The CDR3: CASSLLHLGGYTF. The sequenced DNA is TGTGCCAGCAGCTTGTTGCATCTAGGCGGCTACACCTTC.